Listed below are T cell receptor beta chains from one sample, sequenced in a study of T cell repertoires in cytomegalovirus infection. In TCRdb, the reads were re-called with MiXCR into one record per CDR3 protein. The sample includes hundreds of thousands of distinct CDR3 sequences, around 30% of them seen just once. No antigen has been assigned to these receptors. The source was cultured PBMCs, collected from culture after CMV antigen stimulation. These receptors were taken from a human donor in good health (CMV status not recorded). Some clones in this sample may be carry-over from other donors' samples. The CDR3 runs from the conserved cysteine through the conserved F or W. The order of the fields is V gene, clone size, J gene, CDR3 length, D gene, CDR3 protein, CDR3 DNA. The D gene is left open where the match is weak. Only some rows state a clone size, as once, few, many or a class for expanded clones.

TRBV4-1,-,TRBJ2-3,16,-,CASSEGVADSTDTQYF,TGCGCCAGCAGCGAGGGGGTAGCGGATAGCACAGATACGCAGTATTTT
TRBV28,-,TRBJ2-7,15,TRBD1,CASRNWDRGFDEQYF,TGTGCCAGCAGAAACTGGGACAGGGGCTTCGACGAGCAGTACTTC
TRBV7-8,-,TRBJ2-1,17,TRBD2,CASSLTRLAGVGNEQFF,TGTGCCAGCAGCTTAACTAGACTAGCGGGAGTTGGTAATGAGCAGTTCTTC
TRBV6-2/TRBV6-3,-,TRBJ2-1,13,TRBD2,CASTGGSYNEQFF,TGTGCCAGCACGGGGGGATCCTACAATGAGCAGTTCTTC
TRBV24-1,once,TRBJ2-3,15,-,CATSGPTGETDTQYF,TGTGCCACCAGTGGGCCGACGGGAGAGACAGATACGCAGTATTTT
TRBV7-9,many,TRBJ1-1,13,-,CASSRTGYTEAFF,TGTGCCAGCAGCCGAACAGGGTACACTGAAGCTTTCTTT
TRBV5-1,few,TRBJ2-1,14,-,CASSLEASSNEQFF,TGCGCCAGCAGCTTGGAAGCTAGCAGCAATGAGCAGTTCTTC
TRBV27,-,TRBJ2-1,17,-,CASSLEGGQSSYNEQFF,TGTGCCAGCAGTTTGGAGGGGGGACAGAGCTCCTACAATGAGCAGTTCTTC
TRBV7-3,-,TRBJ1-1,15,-,CASSLNEQANTEAFF,TGTGCCAGCAGCTTAAACGAGCAGGCGAACACTGAAGCTTTCTTT
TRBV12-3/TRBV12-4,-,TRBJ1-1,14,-,CASSLGVWNTEAFF,TGTGCCAGCAGTTTAGGCGTGTGGAACACTGAAGCTTTCTTT
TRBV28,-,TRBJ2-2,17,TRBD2,CTSYLGAGVAHTGELFF,TGTACCAGCTATCTAGGAGCGGGAGTGGCTCACACCGGGGAGCTGTTTTTT
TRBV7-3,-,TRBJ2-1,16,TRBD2,CASSLDHGLVLNEQFF,TGTGCCAGCAGCTTAGATCATGGACTAGTTCTCAATGAGCAGTTCTTC
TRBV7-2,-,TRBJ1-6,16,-,CASSPARVTERSPLHF,TGTGCCAGCAGCCCCGCGAGGGTTACAGAGCGTTCACCCCTCCACTTT
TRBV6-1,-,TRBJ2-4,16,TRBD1,CASSFNGPTGGNIQYF,TGTGCCAGCAGTTTCAACGGCCCCACAGGGGGAAACATTCAGTACTTC
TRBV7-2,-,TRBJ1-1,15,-,CASSLEISRNTEAFF,TGTGCCAGCAGCTTGGAAATTAGCCGTAACACTGAAGCTTTCTTT
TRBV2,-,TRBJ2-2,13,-,CASTRDFTGELFF,TGTGCCAGCACCAGAGATTTCACCGGGGAGCTGTTTTTT
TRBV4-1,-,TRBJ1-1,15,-,CASSQNTGRHTEAFF,TGCGCCAGCAGCCAGAATACAGGGAGGCACACTGAAGCTTTCTTT
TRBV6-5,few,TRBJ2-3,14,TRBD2,CASSSGRAPDTQYF,TGTGCCAGCAGTAGCGGGAGGGCCCCAGATACGCAGTATTTT
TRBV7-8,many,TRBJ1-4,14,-,CASSLGGRSEKLFF,TGTGCCAGCAGCTTGGGTGGGAGGAGTGAAAAACTGTTTTTT